This T cell receptor beta chain was identified in a study of blood T cell repertoires in COVID-19. At the level of the study: Material from acute and convalescent COVID-19 was sourced from the United States, Italy and Spain. PBMCs, B-cell-depleted T cells, or T cells were the source of the cDNA or gDNA that made up the material.

In the source study's methods: Amplification of reference gene primers provided the estimated nucleated cell counts. TCRdb keeps only in-frame clones here, not all; method: immunoSEQ multiplex PCR. V, J and clone size were drawn from that table, and D and trimming were deduced from the DNA. The data contain more than 85,000 clones, roughly 87% of them singletons. The sequence was obtained from a man between 45 and 60 years old with acute or convalescent COVID-19. Specimen: peripheral blood.

Here the CDR3 DNA reads TGTGCCAGTAGTATTGACATATCTTACGAGCAGTACTTC. Its translation: CASSIDISYEQYF. The rearrangement links TRBV19 to TRBJ2-7; unclear D gene. The germline gives CDR1 LNHDA, CDR2 SQIVND (reference sequence). V was pared by 3 bases and J by 4 bases, with 10 bases between. The CDR3 sequence is 13 residues long.